This T cell receptor (beta chain) is drawn from a study of blood T cell repertoires in COVID-19. Study-wide background: Sites across the United States, Italy and Spain contributed samples from acute and convalescent COVID-19.

This CDR3 is built from 15 residues. Germline lookup yields CDR1 MNHNY and CDR2 SVGAGI (reference sequence). The V gene end was trimmed by 4 bases and the J gene end by 7 bases; junction bases not matched to a gene: 4. Clones were read by immunoSEQ multiplex PCR, and TCRdb kept only the in-frame ones, dropping some. The sample lists approximately 500,000 clones; approximately 85% were seen once. Material for sequencing was peripheral blood. The sequence derives from a human donor in a cohort sampled during active COVID-19. This chain connects TRBV6-6 to TRBJ2-2; the match to TRBD2 covers 12 bases. CDR3 nucleotide sequence: TGTGCCAGCAGTTCCCCACTAGCGGGGGGCGGGGAGCTGTTTTTT. This translates into CASSSPLAGGGELFF.